Presented here are 29 T cell receptor beta chains from one specimen sequenced in a study of T cell responses to AZD1222 COVID-19 vaccine (dated by TCRdb to about 2021). The time point label on this specimen signifies: baseline before first vaccination. To prepare the library, the immunoSEQ multiplex PCR assay was applied. TCRdb stores this immuneACCESS table with in-frame sequences only. Part of the clones is absent; in the studies checked, under half of the shortfall reflects unresolved V genes, and no reason is known for the rest. The sample includes about 97,000 clones, with roughly 90% observed a single time. The ten top clones hold 2.5% to 3.5% of the sample. Material: peripheral blood, obtained on day 0 of AZD1222 vaccination. These receptor sequences come from an adult in good health.

The chain employs TRBV19 and TRBJ1-1, with D unresolved. Germline CDR1 and CDR2: LNHDA and SQIVND (reference sequence). The ends were cut back, 3 bases at V and 3 bases at J, with 17 bases in the middle. The CDR3 runs 16 residues. The CDR3 nucleotides read TGTGCCAGTAGTATCGGAGGTGCGGGGTCGGACACTGAAGCTTTCTTT. This translates into CASSIGGAGSDTEAFF.

V usage is TRBV6-6 and J usage is TRBJ1-5; 7 bases are shared with TRBD1. This CDR3 has 16 amino acids. V lost 6 bases to trimming and J lost 0 bases; unmatched junction nucleotides: 8. From germline, CDR1 is MNHNY and CDR2 SVGAGI (reference sequence). The CDR3 bases are TGTGCCAGCAGCCCTGGGACAGCCTATAGCAATCAGCCCCAGCATTTT. Its protein product is CASSPGTAYSNQPQHF.

V usage is TRBV5-4 and J usage is TRBJ2-2; 9 bases match TRBD1. The V gene's germline CDR1 is SGHNT and CDR2 YYREEE (reference sequence). Germline trimming cut 2 bases from V and 1 base from J; bases unmatched to any gene: 12. The CDR3 sequence is 19 residues long. CDR3 DNA: TGTGCCAGCAGCTTAAGTGCCGGGACAGGGAGTCGGAACACCGGGGAGCTGTTTTTT. Translated: CASSLSAGTGSRNTGELFF.

The V and J genes are TRBV6-1 and TRBJ2-6; tentatively, D is TRBD1 or TRBD2 (5 bases each). Germline V lookup: CDR1 MNHNS, CDR2 SASEGT. The V end lost 0 bases, the J end lost 2 bases, and 11 bases lay between the germline ends. The CDR3 loop spans 17 amino acids. CDR3 sequence (DNA): TGTGCCAGCAGTGAAGCCCGGGGCGGGCCTGGGGCCAACGTCCTGACTTTC. This encodes CASSEARGGPGANVLTF.

The J gene is TRBJ1-1, the V gene TRBV28, with D unclear. Per the germline V gene, CDR1 is MDHEN and CDR2 is SYDVKM. The CDR3 extends over 15 amino acids. V was pared by 7 bases and J by 0 bases, with 15 bases between. CDR3 sequence: CASTRRQNMNTEAFF. Written as DNA, the CDR3 is TGTGCCAGCACCCGACGGCAAAACATGAACACTGAAGCTTTCTTT.

V usage is TRBV6-5 and J usage is TRBJ1-1; tentatively, D is TRBD1 (6 bases). CDR1 is MNHEY, CDR2 SVGAGI, per germline. The CDR3 is made up of 15 amino acids. V lost 7 bases and J lost 1, with 16 bases in between. For the CDR3, the DNA is TGTGCCAGCACCCTGGAGGGGGTATCGAACACTGAAGCTTTCTTT. This codes for CASTLEGVSNTEAFF.

The J gene is TRBJ2-3, the V gene TRBV5-3; 9 bases are shared with TRBD1. TRBV5-3 is classed as an ORF, of uncertain function. Trimming removed 4 bases from V and 5 bases from J; junction bases left unmatched: 8. CDR3 length: 15 amino acids. The CDR3 DNA is TGTGCCAGAAGCCAGACAGGGGGGGCTGGAGATACGCAGTATTTT. Translation gives CARSQTGGAGDTQYF.

The gene calls are TRBV27 and TRBJ2-1; a possible D gene is TRBD2 (6 bases). Germline V gene lookup returns CDR1 MNHEY and CDR2 SMNVEV (reference sequence). V was shortened by 6 bases and J by 3 bases, with 15 bases between the two germline ends. CDR3 length equals 15 residues. CDR3 sequence reads: CASRRRGAIYNEQFF. CDR3 nucleotides: TGTGCCAGCAGAAGGCGGGGAGCTATCTACAATGAGCAGTTCTTC.

The gene calls are TRBV6-1 and TRBJ1-2; tentatively, D is TRBD1 (5 bases). Germline CDR1 reads MNHNS; CDR2 reads SASEGT. V lost 2 bases and J 2 bases, leaving 12 bases between the germline ends. The CDR3 totals 15 residues. CDR3 DNA: TGTGCCAGCAGTGAATTTGGGACGGGGAACTATGGCTACACCTTC. Amino acids: CASSEFGTGNYGYTF.

The rearrangement joins TRBV10-3 to TRBJ1-4; D is undetermined. The germline V gene has CDR1 ENHRY and CDR2 SYGVKD. This CDR3 spans 18 amino acids. V shed 3 bases and J shed 0 bases, with 17 bases lying between them. The CDR3 sequence is CAISDTASSRATNEKLFF. CDR3 coding DNA: TGTGCCATCAGTGATACAGCGTCTTCTCGTGCAACTAATGAAAAACTGTTTTTT.

The V call is TRBV30, the J call TRBJ1-6; 8 bases fit TRBD1. The ends lost 0 bases at V and 7 bases at J; junction bases unmatched: 5. Germline V gene lookup returns CDR1 GTSNPN and CDR2 SVGIG (reference sequence). There are 15 residues in the CDR3. CDR3 nucleotide sequence: TGTGCCTGGAGTGTCTTCCGGACAGGGAATTCACCCCTCCACTTT. Protein sequence: CAWSVFRTGNSPLHF. Full variable domain (rest looked up from reference TRBV30 and TRBJ1-6): SQTIHQWPATLVQPVGSPLSLECTVEGTSNPNLYWYRQAAGRGLQLLFYSVGIGQISSEVPQNLSASRPQDRQFILSSKKLLLSDSGFYLCAWSVFRTGNSPLHFGNGTRLTVT.

This chain joins TRBV19 and TRBJ1-1, with 9 bases that match TRBD1. Trimming cost V 8 bases and J 1 base; bases outside gene matches: 5. Germline V gives CDR1 LNHDA, CDR2 SQIVND (reference sequence). There are 14 residues in the CDR3. DNA of the CDR3: TGTGCCAGTGGACAGGGGTCAGGGAACACTGAAGCTTTCTTT. It is translated as CASGQGSGNTEAFF.

In this sample, this clone turned up a few times. The J gene is TRBJ1-2, the V gene TRBV3-1 (or the pseudogene TRBV3-2); D perhaps matches TRBD1 (6 bases). The CDR3 extends over 16 amino acids. V lost 4 bases and J lost 2, with 17 bases in between. In germline, CDR1 is LGHDT, CDR2 YNNKEL (reference sequence). CDR3 coding DNA: TGTGCCAGCAGCCCAAATGGACAAGGGACAAACTATGGCTACACCTTC. It translates to CASSPNGQGTNYGYTF.

The rearrangement links TRBV19 to TRBJ2-1; TRBD2 agrees at 12 bases. CDR1 LNHDA and CDR2 SQIVND come from the germline V gene (reference sequence). After removal of 6 bases from V and 2 bases from J, the junction contained 5 bases not matched to a gene. The CDR3 is made up of 16 amino acids. The CDR3 DNA reads as TGTGCCAGTAGAACCACTAGCGGGGGGACCTACAATGAGCAGTTCTTC. This codes for CASRTTSGGTYNEQFF.

The chain joins TRBV5-4 to TRBJ2-3, with 9 bases fitting TRBD2. V lost 4 bases and J lost 6; bases outside the gene matches: 18. The length of the CDR3 is 18 residues. Per germline, CDR1 SGHNT and CDR2 YYREEE (reference sequence). The CDR3 DNA reads TGTGCCAGCAGCCCAATCCGCTCAGCGGGGGGTATCCGGGATACGCAGTATTTT. This sequence encodes CASSPIRSAGGIRDTQYF.

This clone was observed once. The chain links TRBV18 to TRBJ2-5; TRBD1 might be the D (5 bases). In germline, CDR1 is KGHSH, CDR2 LQKENI. The CDR3 is made up of 14 amino acids. Trimming stripped 1 base from V and 4 bases from J, with 10 bases between. CDR3 loop: CASSPQGRTETQYF. CDR3 bases: TGTGCCAGCTCACCACAGGGGCGGACAGAGACCCAGTACTTC. The full variable domain, completed using reference TRBV18 and TRBJ2-5, is NAGVMQNPRHLVRRRGQEARLRCSPMKGHSHVYWYRQLPEEGLKFMVYLQKENIIDESGMPKERFSAEFPKEGPSILRIQQVVRGDSAAYFCASSPQGRTETQYFGPGTRLLVL.

The chain uses TRBV3-1 (or the pseudogene TRBV3-2) and TRBJ2-5, with D possibly matching TRBD1 (5 bases). Germline CDR1 reads LGHDT; CDR2 reads YNNKEL (reference sequence). The CDR3 contains 14 residues. Trimming pared 0 bases from V and 4 bases from J, leaving 9 bases between. CDR3 bases: TGTGCCAGCAGCCAAGATCCAGACAGAGAGACCCAGTACTTC. This codes for CASSQDPDRETQYF.

This clone showed up just once. The rearrangement uses TRBV19 and TRBJ1-2; D call uncertain. This CDR3 has 15 amino acids. Germline V gene lookup returns CDR1 LNHDA and CDR2 SQIVND (reference sequence). The V and J ends lost 7 bases and 7 bases respectively, with 22 bases between them. The CDR3 spells CASTGGTWWKSGYTF. The CDR3 DNA reads as TGTGCCAGTACCGGCGGAACCTGGTGGAAGAGTGGCTACACCTTC.

The chain has TRBV27 and TRBJ1-2; D is unresolved. Germline CDR1 is MNHEY and CDR2 is SMNVEV (reference sequence). The CDR3 extends over 13 amino acids. Trimming cost V 6 bases and J 4 bases, with 12 bases left between them. As DNA, the CDR3 is TGTGCCAGCAGACAACACATATCCTATGGCTACACCTTC. Encoded protein: CASRQHISYGYTF.

The DNA of the CDR3 is TGTGCCAGCAGGGGGGGGGACAGTATAGCAGATACGCAGTATTTT. It yields the protein CASRGGDSIADTQYF. The rearrangement joins TRBV28 to TRBJ2-3; D assignment may be TRBD1 or TRBD2 (7 bases each). Germline V CDR1 and CDR2: MDHEN, SYDVKM. This CDR3 has 15 residues. Trimming removed 6 bases from V and 4 bases from J, with 17 bases in between.

The chain links TRBV5-1 to TRBJ1-2; tentative D call: TRBD1 (5 bases). V was trimmed by 4 bases and J by 6 bases, leaving 10 bases between them. The CDR3 spans 12 residues. The germline CDR1 and CDR2 sequences are SGHRS and YFSETQ. The CDR3 nucleotides are TGCGCCAGCAGCGTAGGGGTAAATGGCTACACCTTC. Amino acids: CASSVGVNGYTF.

V gene TRBV11-3 combines with J gene TRBJ2-3, with TRBD2 matching over 16 bases. V dropped 1 base and J dropped 0; count of bases not matched to a gene: 7. Germline V gives CDR1 SGHNT, CDR2 YENEEA. The CDR3 totals 20 residues. The CDR3: CASSLGVGLAGGPSTDTQYF. Here the CDR3 DNA reads TGTGCCAGCAGCTTAGGTGTGGGACTAGCGGGGGGGCCTAGCACAGATACGCAGTATTTT. Full variable domain (rest looked up from reference TRBV11-3 and TRBJ2-3): EAGVVQSPRYKIIEKKQPVAFWCNPISGHNTLYWYLQNLGQGPELLIRYENEEAVDDSQLPKDRFSAERLKGVDSTLKIQPAELGDSAVYLCASSLGVGLAGGPSTDTQYFGPGTRLTVL.

This clone was observed once. The rearrangement links TRBV19 to TRBJ2-1, with D possibly matching TRBD1 (5 bases). Trimming shortened V by 4 bases and J by 6 bases, and 13 bases separated the two germline ends. The CDR3 sequence is 14 residues long. From germline, CDR1 is LNHDA and CDR2 SQIVND (reference sequence). CDR3 DNA: TGTGCCAGTAGTACAGGGCAGGGTTCCAATGAGCAGTTCTTC. Its translation: CASSTGQGSNEQFF.

The chain carries TRBV11-2 and TRBJ2-4; tentatively, D is TRBD2 (7 bases). The V and J ends lost 2 bases and 9 bases respectively, with 11 bases between them. This CDR3 spans 13 amino acids. The germline V gene has CDR1 SGHAT and CDR2 FQNNGV. The CDR3 DNA follows: TGTGCCAGCAGCTTATTCCGGGGGGCCATTCAGTACTTC. Protein product: CASSLFRGAIQYF.

The V and J genes are TRBV28 and TRBJ2-1; D is ambiguous. The CDR3 has 13 amino acids. Germline CDR1 reads MDHEN; CDR2 reads SYDVKM. V lost 5 bases and J 7 bases, leaving 12 bases between the germline ends. The chain's CDR3 is CASSHLESNEQFF. CDR3 in DNA: TGTGCCAGCAGTCATTTGGAATCAAATGAGCAGTTCTTC.

The chain combines TRBV4-1 with TRBJ1-5, with D unresolved. Germline CDR1 MGHRA, CDR2 YSYEKL. The CDR3 has 15 residues. V was cut by 1 base and J by 4 bases, with 11 bases left in between. CDR3 DNA: TGCGCCAGCAGCCAAGCACAATTCGGGAATCAGCCCCAGCATTTT. Protein: CASSQAQFGNQPQHF.

The rearrangement joins TRBV11-2 to TRBJ2-7; D not certain. V dropped 0 bases and J dropped 0 bases, with 9 bases sitting between them. The CDR3 contains 15 residues. Germline lookup yields CDR1 SGHAT and CDR2 FQNNGV. The CDR3 region is CASSLDPGSSYEQYF. In nucleotides, the CDR3 is TGTGCCAGCAGCTTAGATCCCGGCAGCTCCTACGAGCAGTACTTC.

The chain employs TRBV27 and TRBJ1-3; a weak D match, TRBD1 (5 bases). The V gene lost 6 bases and the J gene lost 0 bases, with 12 bases spanning the gap. The CDR3 is made up of 15 amino acids. Germline V gives CDR1 MNHEY, CDR2 SMNVEV (reference sequence). CDR3 nucleotides: TGTGCCAGCAGCCTCGGGGGGTTCTCTGGAAACACCATATATTTT. Translated, it gives CASSLGGFSGNTIYF.

This clone was picked up one time. This chain uses TRBV6-4 with TRBJ2-1; 8 positions agree with TRBD2. The germline V gene encodes CDR1 MRHNA and CDR2 SNTAGT. The CDR3 runs 14 residues. Unmatched junction bases numbered 3, after V lost 2 bases and J lost 6 bases. The CDR3 DNA reads as TGTGCCAGCAGTGACGGTCGGGGGGGCAATGAGCAGTTCTTC. Translating it yields CASSDGRGGNEQFF.